The T cell receptor beta chain under discussion was sequenced for a study of blood T cell repertoires in COVID-19. Across the whole study: Both acute and convalescent COVID-19 samples were obtained from the United States, Italy and Spain.

In the source study's methods: Amplification with reference gene primers provided the estimates of nucleated cell counts. TCRdb's copy holds only in-frame clones and misses some; the assay was immunoSEQ multiplex PCR. The DNA gave D and trimming, while V, J and clone size come from that table. The table has about 200,000 clones, 86% seen once. V lost 10 bases and J 4 bases, leaving 14 bases between the germline ends. This CDR3 has 13 amino acids. Germline V gene lookup returns CDR1 ENHRY and CDR2 SYGVKD. Study members were between roughly 18 and 100 years old and lived in around 24 US regions. This TCR was sampled from a middle-aged man with acute COVID-19. The chain joins TRBV10-3 to TRBJ1-5; D gene ambiguous. Source material: PBMCs or T cells enriched from blood (not recorded which). The DNA for the CDR3 is TGTGCCACCCGACAAGCTCAAAATCAGCCCCAGCATTTT. Protein sequence: CATRQAQNQPQHF.